The clone carrying this T cell receptor (beta chain) was observed once. The data were taken from a study of cytomegalovirus exposure and HLA in healthy donors. The study ran its PCR with 60 Vbeta and 13 Jbeta primers. The table came from immunoSEQ multiplex PCR; TCRdb's copy has only in-frame clones and leaves some out. The sample contains around 150,000 clones, approximately 80% of which appear only once. The junction had 2 bases not matched to a gene; V was cut back by 5 bases and J by 5 bases. Per the germline V gene, CDR1 is LNHDA and CDR2 is SQIVND (reference sequence). The CDR3 is 15 amino acids. Donors in the study were healthy people who gave bone marrow.

Sequenced material: PBMCs. The clonotype originates from a man in his thirties or forties in good health and CMV-seronegative. The V gene is TRBV19, the J gene TRBJ2-5, with 16 bases lining up with TRBD2. CDR3 sequence reads: CASSEGLAGGETQYF. CDR3 sequence (DNA): TGTGCCAGTAGTGAGGGACTAGCGGGAGGGGAGACCCAGTACTTC.